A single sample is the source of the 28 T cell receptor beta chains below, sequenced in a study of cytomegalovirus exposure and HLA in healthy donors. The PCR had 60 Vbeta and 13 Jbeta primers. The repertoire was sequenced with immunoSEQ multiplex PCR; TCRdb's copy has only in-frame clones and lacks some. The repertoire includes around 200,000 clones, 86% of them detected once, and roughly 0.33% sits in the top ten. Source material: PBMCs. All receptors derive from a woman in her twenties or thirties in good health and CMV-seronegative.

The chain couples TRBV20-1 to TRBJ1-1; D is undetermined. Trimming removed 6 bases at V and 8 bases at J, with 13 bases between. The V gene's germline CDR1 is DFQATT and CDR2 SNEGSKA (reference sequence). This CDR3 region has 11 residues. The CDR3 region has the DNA TGCAGTGCCCAAAGACTTACGGAAGCTTTCTTT. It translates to CSAQRLTEAFF.

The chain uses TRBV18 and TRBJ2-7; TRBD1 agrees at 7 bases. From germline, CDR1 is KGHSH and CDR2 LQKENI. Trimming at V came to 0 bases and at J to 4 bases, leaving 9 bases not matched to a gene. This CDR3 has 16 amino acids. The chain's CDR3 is CASSPPTRQGSYEQYF. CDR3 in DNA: TGTGCCAGCTCACCACCGACGAGACAGGGATCTTACGAGCAGTACTTC.

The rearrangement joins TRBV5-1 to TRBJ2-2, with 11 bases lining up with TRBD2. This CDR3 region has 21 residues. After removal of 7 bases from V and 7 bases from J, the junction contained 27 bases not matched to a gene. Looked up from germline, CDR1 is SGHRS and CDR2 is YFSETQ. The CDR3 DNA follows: TGCGCCAGCCCATGGAACGGGCAGGGGGATAGCGGGAGGGCCTCTAGCGGGGAGCTGTTTTTT. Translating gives CASPWNGQGDSGRASSGELFF.

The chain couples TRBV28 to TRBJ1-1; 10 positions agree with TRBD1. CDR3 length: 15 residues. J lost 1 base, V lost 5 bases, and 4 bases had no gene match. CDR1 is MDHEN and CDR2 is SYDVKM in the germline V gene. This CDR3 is CASSPRDRGNTEAFF. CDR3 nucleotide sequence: TGTGCCAGCAGTCCCCGGGACAGGGGGAACACTGAAGCTTTCTTT.

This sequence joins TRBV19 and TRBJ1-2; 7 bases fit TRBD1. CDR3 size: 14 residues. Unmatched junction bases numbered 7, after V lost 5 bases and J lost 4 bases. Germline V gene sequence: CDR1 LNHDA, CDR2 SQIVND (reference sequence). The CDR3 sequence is CASSVGTDAYGYTF. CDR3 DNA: TGTGCCAGTAGTGTGGGGACAGACGCCTATGGCTACACCTTC.

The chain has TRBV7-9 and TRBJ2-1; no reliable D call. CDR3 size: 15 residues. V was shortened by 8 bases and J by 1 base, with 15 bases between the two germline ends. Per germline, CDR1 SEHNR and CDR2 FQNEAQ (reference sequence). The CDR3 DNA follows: TGTGCCAGCCGAACCTTAAACAAGTCCTACAATGAGCAGTTCTTC. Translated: CASRTLNKSYNEQFF.

CDR3 DNA sequence: TGTGCCAGCACTTCATTGAACCGGCGAGGATGGAATGAGCAGTTCTTC. Translation gives CASTSLNRRGWNEQFF. The rearrangement joins TRBV27 to TRBJ2-1; the D is unclear. The CDR3 contains 16 residues. Germline V CDR1 and CDR2: MNHEY, SMNVEV (reference sequence). Trimming took off 7 bases at V and 7 bases at J, with 23 bases between the two ends.

The CDR3 spells CSVEVLSGIFRDTQYF. CDR3 sequence (DNA): TGCAGCGTTGAAGTTCTTAGCGGGATTTTTAGGGATACGCAGTATTTT. The chain is built from TRBV29-1 and TRBJ2-3; 8 nucleotides line up with TRBD2. V trimming: 1 base; J trimming: 6 bases; junction bases outside the gene matches: 12. The CDR3 sequence is 16 residues long. Germline CDR1 reads SQVTM; CDR2 reads ANQGSEA.

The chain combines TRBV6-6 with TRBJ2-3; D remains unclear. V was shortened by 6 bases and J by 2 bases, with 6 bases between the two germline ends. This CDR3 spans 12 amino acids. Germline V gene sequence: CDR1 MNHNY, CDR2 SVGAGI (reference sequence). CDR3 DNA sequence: TGTGCCAGCAGCCAACTCACAGATACGCAGTATTTT. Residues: CASSQLTDTQYF.

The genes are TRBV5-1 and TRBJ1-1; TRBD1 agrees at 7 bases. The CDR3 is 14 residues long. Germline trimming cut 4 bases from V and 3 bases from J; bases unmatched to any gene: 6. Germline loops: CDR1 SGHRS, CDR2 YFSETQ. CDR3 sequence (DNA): TGCGCCAGCAGCGACCGGGACAGCGACACTGAAGCTTTCTTT. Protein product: CASSDRDSDTEAFF.

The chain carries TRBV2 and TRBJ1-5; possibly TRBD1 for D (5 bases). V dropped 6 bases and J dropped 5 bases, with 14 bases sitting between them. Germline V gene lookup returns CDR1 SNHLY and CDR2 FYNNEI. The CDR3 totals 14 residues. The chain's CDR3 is CASRTGGLYQPQHF. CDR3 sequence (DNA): TGTGCCAGCAGGACCGGGGGTTTATATCAGCCCCAGCATTTT.

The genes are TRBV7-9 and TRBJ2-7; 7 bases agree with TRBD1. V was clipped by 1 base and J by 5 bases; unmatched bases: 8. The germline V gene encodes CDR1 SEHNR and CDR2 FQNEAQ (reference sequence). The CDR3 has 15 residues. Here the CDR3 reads CASSLEGTVIDEQYF. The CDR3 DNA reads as TGTGCCAGCAGCTTAGAAGGGACAGTGATCGACGAGCAGTACTTC.

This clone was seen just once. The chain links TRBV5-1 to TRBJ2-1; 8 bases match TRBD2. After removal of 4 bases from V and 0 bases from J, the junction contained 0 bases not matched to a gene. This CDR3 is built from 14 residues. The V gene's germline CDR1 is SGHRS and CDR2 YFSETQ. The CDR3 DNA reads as TGCGCCAGCAGCGGACTAGCCTCCTACAATGAGCAGTTCTTC. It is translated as CASSGLASYNEQFF.

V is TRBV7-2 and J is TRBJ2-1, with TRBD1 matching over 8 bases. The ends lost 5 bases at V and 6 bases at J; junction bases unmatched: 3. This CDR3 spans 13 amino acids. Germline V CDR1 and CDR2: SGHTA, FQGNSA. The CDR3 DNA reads TGTGCCAGCAGCCTGGACAGGGCCAATGAGCAGTTCTTC. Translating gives CASSLDRANEQFF.

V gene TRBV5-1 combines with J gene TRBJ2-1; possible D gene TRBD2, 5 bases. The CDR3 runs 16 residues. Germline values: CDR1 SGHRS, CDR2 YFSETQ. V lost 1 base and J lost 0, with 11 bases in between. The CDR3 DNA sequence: TGCGCCAGCAGCTTGACCGAGGGCAGCTCCTACAATGAGCAGTTCTTC. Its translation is CASSLTEGSSYNEQFF.

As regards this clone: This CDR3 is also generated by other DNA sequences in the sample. The CDR3 region is CASSLVQLNTEAFF. The CDR3 DNA sequence: TGTGCCAGCAGTTTAGTACAGCTGAACACTGAAGCTTTCTTT. This chain uses TRBV28 with TRBJ1-1; D remains ambiguous. The CDR3 has 14 amino acids. The V gene's germline CDR1 is MDHEN and CDR2 SYDVKM. V gave up 2 bases and J gave up 0 bases, with 7 bases separating them.

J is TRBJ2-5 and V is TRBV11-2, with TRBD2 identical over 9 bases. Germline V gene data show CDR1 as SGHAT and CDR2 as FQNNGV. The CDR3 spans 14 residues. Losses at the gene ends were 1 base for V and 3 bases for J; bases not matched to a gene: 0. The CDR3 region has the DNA TGTGCCAGCAGCTTAGGACTAGCGGAAGAGACCCAGTACTTC. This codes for CASSLGLAEETQYF.

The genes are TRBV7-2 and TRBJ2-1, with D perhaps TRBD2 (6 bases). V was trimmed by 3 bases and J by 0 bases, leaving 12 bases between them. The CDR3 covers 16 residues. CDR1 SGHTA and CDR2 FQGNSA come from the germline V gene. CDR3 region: CASSFGREFSYNEQFF. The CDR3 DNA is TGTGCCAGCAGCTTCGGTCGGGAGTTCTCCTACAATGAGCAGTTCTTC.

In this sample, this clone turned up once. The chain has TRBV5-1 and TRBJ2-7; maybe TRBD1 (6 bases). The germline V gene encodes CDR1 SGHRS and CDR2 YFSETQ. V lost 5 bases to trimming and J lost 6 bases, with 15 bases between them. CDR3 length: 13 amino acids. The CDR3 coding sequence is TGCGCCAGCAGGGAGAAACAGGGTGGCGAGCAGTACTTC. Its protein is CASREKQGGEQYF.

The CDR3 DNA sequence: TGTGCCAGCAGCACCTACAGGGGGTCGACCTACAATGAGCAGTTCTTC. This gives the protein CASSTYRGSTYNEQFF. V and J are TRBV7-2 and TRBJ2-1, with 8 positions matching TRBD1. The CDR3 consists of 16 residues. The germline gives CDR1 SGHTA, CDR2 FQGNSA. Trimming cost V 5 bases and J 2 bases; bases outside gene matches: 8.

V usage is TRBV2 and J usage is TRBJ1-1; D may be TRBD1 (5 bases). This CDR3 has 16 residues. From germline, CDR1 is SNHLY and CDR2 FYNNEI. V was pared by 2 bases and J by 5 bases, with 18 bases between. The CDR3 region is CASSESRQSPRTEAFF. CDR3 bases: TGTGCCAGCAGTGAAAGTAGACAGTCGCCTCGGACTGAAGCTTTCTTT.

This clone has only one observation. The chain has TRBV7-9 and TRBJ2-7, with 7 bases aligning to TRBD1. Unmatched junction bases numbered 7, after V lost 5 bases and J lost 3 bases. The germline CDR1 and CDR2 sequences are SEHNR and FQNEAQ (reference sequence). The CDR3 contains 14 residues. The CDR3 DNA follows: TGTGCCAGCAGCGCCCCGGGACAGAGCTACGAGCAGTACTTC. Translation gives CASSAPGQSYEQYF.

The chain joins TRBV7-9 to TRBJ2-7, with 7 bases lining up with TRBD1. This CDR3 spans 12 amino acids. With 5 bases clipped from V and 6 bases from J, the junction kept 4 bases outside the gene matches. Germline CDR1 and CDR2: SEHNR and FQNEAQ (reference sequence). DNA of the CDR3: TGTGCCAGCAGCCCCCCAGGGGGCGAGCAGTACTTC. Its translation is CASSPPGGEQYF.

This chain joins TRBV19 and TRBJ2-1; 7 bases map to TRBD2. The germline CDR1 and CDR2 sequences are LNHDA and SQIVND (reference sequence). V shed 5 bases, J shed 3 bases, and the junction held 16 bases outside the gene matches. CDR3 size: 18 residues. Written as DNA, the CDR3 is TGTGCCAGTAGTCCTCCGTTGGGCGGGACTACAGACTACAATGAGCAGTTCTTC. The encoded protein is CASSPPLGGTTDYNEQFF.

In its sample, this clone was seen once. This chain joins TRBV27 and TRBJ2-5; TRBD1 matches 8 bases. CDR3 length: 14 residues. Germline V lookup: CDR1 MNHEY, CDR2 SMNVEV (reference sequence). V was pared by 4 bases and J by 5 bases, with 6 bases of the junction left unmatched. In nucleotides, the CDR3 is TGTGCCAGCAGTTACCAAACAGGGGGGGAGACCCAGTACTTC. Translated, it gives CASSYQTGGETQYF.

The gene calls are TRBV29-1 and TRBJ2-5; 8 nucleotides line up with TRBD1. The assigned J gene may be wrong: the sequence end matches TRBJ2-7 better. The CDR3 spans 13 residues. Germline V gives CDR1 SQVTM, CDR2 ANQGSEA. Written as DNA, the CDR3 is TGCAGCGTTGAAAGTGGGACAGGCTACGAGCAGTACTTC. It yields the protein CSVESGTGYEQYF.

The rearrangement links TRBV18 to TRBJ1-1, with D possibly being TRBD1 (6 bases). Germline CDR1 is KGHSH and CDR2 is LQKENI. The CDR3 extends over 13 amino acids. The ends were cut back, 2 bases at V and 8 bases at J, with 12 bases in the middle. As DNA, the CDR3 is TGTGCCAGCTCACCAAGGCCAGGGGAGGAAGCTTTCTTT. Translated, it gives CASSPRPGEEAFF.

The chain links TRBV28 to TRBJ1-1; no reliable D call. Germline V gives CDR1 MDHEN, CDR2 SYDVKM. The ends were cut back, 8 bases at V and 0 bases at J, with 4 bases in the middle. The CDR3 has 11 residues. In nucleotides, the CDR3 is TGTGCCAGCGTTATGAACACTGAAGCTTTCTTT. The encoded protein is CASVMNTEAFF.